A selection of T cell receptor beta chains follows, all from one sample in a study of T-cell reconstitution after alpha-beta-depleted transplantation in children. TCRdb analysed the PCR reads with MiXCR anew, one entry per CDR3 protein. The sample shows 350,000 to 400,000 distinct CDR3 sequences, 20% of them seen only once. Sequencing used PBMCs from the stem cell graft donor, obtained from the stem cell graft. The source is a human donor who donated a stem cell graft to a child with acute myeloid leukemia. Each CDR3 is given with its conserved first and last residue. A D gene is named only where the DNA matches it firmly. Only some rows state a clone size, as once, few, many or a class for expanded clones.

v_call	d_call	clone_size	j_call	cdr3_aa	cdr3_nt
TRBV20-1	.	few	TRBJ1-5	CSASVRVQSNQPQHF	TGCAGTGCTAGTGTCAGGGTTCAGAGCAATCAGCCCCAGCATTTT
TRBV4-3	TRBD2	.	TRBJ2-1	CASSQEFLTSGTHNEQFF	TGCGCCAGCAGCCAAGAGTTTTTGACTAGCGGGACTCACAATGAGCAGTTCTTC
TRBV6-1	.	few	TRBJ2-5	CASSTPASGAETQYF	TGTGCCAGCAGTACCCCGGCGTCCGGGGCGGAGACCCAGTACTTC
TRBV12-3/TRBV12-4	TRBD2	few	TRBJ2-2	CASSSGLAGSGELFF	TGTGCCAGCAGTTCGGGACTAGCGGGATCCGGGGAGCTGTTTTTT
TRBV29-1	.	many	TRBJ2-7	CSVEDPLRGYEQYF	TGCAGCGTTGAAGATCCGCTGAGGGGATACGAGCAGTACTTC
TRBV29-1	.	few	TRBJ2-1	CSSRTQYSNEQFF	TGCAGCTCACGAACTCAGTATTCCAATGAGCAGTTCTTC
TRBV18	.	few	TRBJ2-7	CASSPGRDPYEQYF	TGTGCCAGCTCACCGGGGCGGGACCCCTACGAGCAGTACTTC
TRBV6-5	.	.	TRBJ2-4	CASSYEAGAKNIQYF	TGTGCCAGCAGTTACGAGGCTGGGGCCAAAAACATTCAGTACTTC
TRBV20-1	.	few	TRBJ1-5	CSANTASNQPQHF	TGCAGTGCCAACACAGCCAGCAATCAGCCCCAGCATTTT
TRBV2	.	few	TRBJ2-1	CAAVGRQAVYNEQFF	TGTGCCGCTGTGGGCCGACAGGCAGTTTACAATGAGCAGTTCTTC
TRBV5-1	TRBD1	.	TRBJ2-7	CASSLGQGMDEQYF	TGCGCCAGCAGCTTGGGACAGGGGATGGACGAGCAGTACTTC
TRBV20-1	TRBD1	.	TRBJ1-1	CSAPGTGLNTEAFF	TGCAGTGCTCCTGGGACAGGACTCAACACTGAAGCTTTCTTT
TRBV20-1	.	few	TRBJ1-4	CSAVGEKLFF	TGCAGTGCAGTTGGCGAAAAACTGTTTTTT
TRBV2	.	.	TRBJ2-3	CASSVLRTDTQYF	TGTGCCAGCAGTGTACTTCGCACAGATACGCAGTATTTT
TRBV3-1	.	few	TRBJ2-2	CASSQNSNTGELFF	TGTGCCAGCAGCCAAAACTCTAACACCGGGGAGCTGTTTTTT
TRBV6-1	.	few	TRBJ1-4	CASSPTRSNEKLFF	TGTGCCAGCAGTCCTACCCGGTCCAATGAAAAACTGTTTTTT
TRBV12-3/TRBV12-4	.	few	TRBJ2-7	CASSLEVGSYEQYF	TGTGCCAGCAGCCTAGAGGTGGGCTCCTACGAGCAGTACTTC
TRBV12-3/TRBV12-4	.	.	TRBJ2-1	CASTPFGYTYNEQFF	TGTGCCAGCACCCCGTTCGGTTACACCTACAATGAGCAGTTCTTC
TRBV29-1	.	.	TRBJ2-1	CSVRVVGNNEQFF	TGCAGCGTTCGGGTAGTTGGAAACAATGAGCAGTTCTTC
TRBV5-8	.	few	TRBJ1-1	CASSQTGRGNTEAFF	TGTGCCAGCAGCCAAACGGGACGCGGGAACACTGAAGCTTTCTTT
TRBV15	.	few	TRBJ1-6	CATGPRGNSPLHF	TGTGCCACCGGTCCCAGGGGTAATTCACCCCTCCACTTT
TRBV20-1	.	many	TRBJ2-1	CSATDRIGYNEQFF	TGCAGTGCTACCGACAGGATCGGGTACAATGAGCAGTTCTTC
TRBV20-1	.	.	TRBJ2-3	CSARDPWAYSTDTQYF	TGCAGTGCTAGAGATCCTTGGGCTTATAGCACAGATACGCAGTATTTT
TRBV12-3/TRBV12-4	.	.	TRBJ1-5	CASSSGTNHQPQHF	TGTGCCAGCAGTTCAGGGACGAATCATCAGCCCCAGCATTTT
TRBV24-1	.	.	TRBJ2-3	CATSDPGDSTDTQYF	TGTGCCACCAGTGACCCCGGGGACAGCACAGATACGCAGTATTTT
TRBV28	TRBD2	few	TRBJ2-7	CASSPLAGEAPYEQYF	TGTGCCAGCAGTCCACTAGCGGGAGAGGCCCCCTACGAGCAGTACTTC
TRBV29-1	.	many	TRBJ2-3	CSVSLTGSSTDTQYF	TGCAGCGTCAGCCTAACAGGGTCTAGCACAGATACGCAGTATTTT
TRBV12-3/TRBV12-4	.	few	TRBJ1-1	CASITTAMNTEAFF	TGTGCCAGCATTACGACAGCTATGAACACTGAAGCTTTCTTT
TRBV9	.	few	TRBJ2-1	CASSVAGAAYNEQFF	TGTGCCAGCAGCGTAGCGGGTGCCGCCTACAATGAGCAGTTCTTC
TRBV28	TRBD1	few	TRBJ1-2	CASTNRGRTGYTF	TGTGCCAGCACCAACAGGGGAAGGACTGGCTACACCTTC
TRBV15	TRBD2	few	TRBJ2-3	CATSRDRTSGTPTDTQYF	TGTGCCACCAGCAGAGATCGAACTAGCGGGACGCCCACAGATACGCAGTATTTT
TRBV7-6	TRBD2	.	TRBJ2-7	CASSWYEREYYEQYF	TGTGCCAGCAGCTGGTACGAGCGGGAGTACTACGAGCAGTACTTC
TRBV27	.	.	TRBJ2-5	CASSYRESGETQYF	TGTGCCAGCAGTTATCGGGAGTCAGGGGAGACCCAGTACTTC
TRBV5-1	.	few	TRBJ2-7	CASSPTGGTYEQYF	TGCGCCAGCAGCCCGACTGGCGGGACTTACGAGCAGTACTTC
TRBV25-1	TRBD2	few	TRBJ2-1	CASSEYGSSGDVGSYNEQFF	TGTGCCAGCAGTGAATATGGGTCTAGCGGGGACGTGGGATCCTACAATGAGCAGTTCTTC
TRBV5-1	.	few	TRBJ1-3	CASSSLTPDSGNTIYF	TGCGCCAGCAGCTCGCTGACACCTGACTCTGGAAACACCATATATTTT
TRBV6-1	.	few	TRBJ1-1	CASRAGRNTEAFF	TGTGCCAGTAGGGCAGGGCGGAACACTGAAGCTTTCTTT
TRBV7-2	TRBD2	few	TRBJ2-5	CASSRPSGFQETQYF	TGTGCCAGCAGCAGACCTAGCGGGTTCCAAGAGACCCAGTACTTC
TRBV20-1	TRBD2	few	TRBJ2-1	CSARDQRLAGGEQFF	TGCAGTGCTAGAGATCAGAGACTAGCGGGCGGTGAGCAGTTCTTC